This TCR beta chain was found in a study of CD8+CD57+ T cells in acquired aplastic anemia. As for the study in general: Sorted CD4+ and CD8+ cells gave a mean 3.2 ug DNA, range about 0.2 to 27.4 ug. Study results and limitations: Under 35 was the count of CD8+ CDR3 sequences that patients shared with controls.

Individuals selected for sequencing had exhibited CD8+CD57+ cell expansion on flow cytometry. According to the study, genomic DNA was the template for TCR beta VDJ and CDR3 profiling. TCRdb ran MiXCR on the reads and lists one entry per CDR3 protein. The table includes hundreds of thousands of distinct CDR3 sequences, more than 25% detected once. To note about this clonotype: Its antigen is not identified.

CDR1 MNHNS and CDR2 SASEGT come from the germline V gene. CDR3 size: 13 residues. Trimming took off 4 bases at V and 4 bases at J, with 9 bases between the two ends. The chain recombines TRBV6-1 with TRBJ2-3; the D is unclear. Sequenced material: sorted CD4+, CD8+, or CD8+CD57+ T cells (not recorded which) from PBMCs. The sequence came from a human donor with aplastic anemia. This CDR3 reads CASSVKFADTQYF. The CDR3 coding sequence is TGTGCCAGCAGTGTTAAGTTTGCAGATACGCAGTATTTT.